This T cell receptor beta chain comes out of a study of blood T cell repertoires in COVID-19. Study-level information: COVID-19 samples, acute and convalescent, were from the United States, Italy and Spain.

The study counted Cohort 3 donors as recovered given two negative PCRs, clearance, or symptom resolution. Authors' processing steps: Estimation of nucleated cell counts relied on the amplification of reference gene primers. The repertoire was sequenced with immunoSEQ multiplex PCR; TCRdb's copy has only in-frame clones and lacks some. For V, J and clone size, that table is used; D and trimming come from the DNA. The sample lists 320,000 or so clones; about 88% were seen once. This CDR3 contains 17 residues. Germline loops: CDR1 LNHNV, CDR2 YYDKDF (reference sequence). V was trimmed by 2 bases and J by 2 bases, leaving 13 bases between them.

The V and J genes are TRBV15 and TRBJ2-6; maybe TRBD1 (6 bases). The specimen was PBMCs or T cells enriched from blood (not recorded which). The receptor's source is a woman aged 30 to 39 who had recovered from COVID-19. The CDR3 DNA reads TGTGCCACCAGCAGACCTACAGGGAATCCTGGGGCCAACGTCCTGACTTTC. Translating it yields CATSRPTGNPGANVLTF.